The subject of this entry is one TCR beta chain. As originally analysed: Amplification of reference gene primers was used by the study to estimate nucleated cell counts. Sequencing was performed with immunoSEQ multiplex PCR; in TCRdb, only in-frame clones are kept and a portion is missing. D and trimming come from the DNA, and the V and J calls and clone size come from that table. Of some 200,000 clones detected, more than 75% appear once; the ten largest clones hold over 9.5%. The data stem from a study of blood T cell repertoires in COVID-19. The sequence derives from a woman in her thirties or forties with acute or convalescent COVID-19. Sequencing used peripheral blood.

CDR3 DNA: TGTGCCTGGAGTGTACGAACGACCGGGACAGGGGTCTATAATTCACCCCTCCACTTT. The encoded protein is CAWSVRTTGTGVYNSPLHF. This chain joins TRBV30 and TRBJ1-6, with 10 bases lining up with TRBD1. CDR1 and CDR2 (germline): GTSNPN, SVGIG (reference sequence). The trim removed 0 bases at V and 3 bases at J, leaving 11 bases unmatched. This CDR3 has 19 amino acids. The full variable domain, in which reference TRBV30 and TRBJ1-6 provide the parts outside the CDR3, is SQTIHQWPATLVQPVGSPLSLECTVEGTSNPNLYWYRQAAGRGLQLLFYSVGIGQISSEVPQNLSASRPQDRQFILSSKKLLLSDSGFYLCAWSVRTTGTGVYNSPLHFGNGTRLTVT.